The rows below give T cell receptor beta chains drawn from one sample of a study of identical twins. One entry per CDR3 protein, called by TCRdb with MiXCR from the 5' RACE reads. The table records roughly 200,000 distinct CDR3 sequences, more than 6.5% of them present only once. These same records also appear under a second study, on yellow fever vaccine responses in identical twins.

Sequencing was carried out using memory (CD45RO+) T cells sorted from blood. Receptor source: a woman aged 18-29 years in good health. Both conserved end residues are part of each CDR3. The order of the fields is J gene, D gene, V gene, clone size, CDR3 DNA, CDR3 protein. The D gene is left open where the match is weak. The listing skips clone size in some rows; elsewhere it reads once, few, many or a size class.

J gene: TRBJ2-7
D gene: .
V gene: TRBV9
clone size: .
CDR3 DNA: TGTGCCAGCAGCGTAGCTACGGGGGCCTACGAGCAGTACTTC
CDR3 protein: CASSVATGAYEQYF

J gene: TRBJ1-2
D gene: .
V gene: TRBV5-1
clone size: few
CDR3 DNA: TGCGCCAGCAGCTTGGCGGCCGGGGACGGCTACACCTTC
CDR3 protein: CASSLAAGDGYTF

J gene: TRBJ2-3
D gene: TRBD1
V gene: TRBV10-3
clone size: few
CDR3 DNA: TGTGCCATCAGTCCGGGACAGATCACAGATACGCAGTATTTT
CDR3 protein: CAISPGQITDTQYF

J gene: TRBJ2-1
D gene: .
V gene: TRBV12-3/TRBV12-4
clone size: many
CDR3 DNA: TGTGCCAGCAGTTTAGGCTTATCGGGGGGCCACAATGAGCAGTTCTTC
CDR3 protein: CASSLGLSGGHNEQFF

J gene: TRBJ2-7
D gene: .
V gene: TRBV28
clone size: few
CDR3 DNA: TGTGCCAGCAGTTTCAGTAACCGGGAGCAGTACTTC
CDR3 protein: CASSFSNREQYF

J gene: TRBJ2-2
D gene: .
V gene: TRBV20-1
clone size: .
CDR3 DNA: .
CDR3 protein: CSALSSRNTGELFFF

J gene: TRBJ1-4
D gene: .
V gene: TRBV29-1
clone size: many
CDR3 DNA: TGCAGCGTTGTAGTCGGGGCAGAAAAACTGTTTTTT
CDR3 protein: CSVVVGAEKLFF

J gene: TRBJ2-7
D gene: TRBD1
V gene: TRBV29-1
clone size: few
CDR3 DNA: TGCAGCGTTGAACTATGGGACAGGGGCTACGAGCAGTACTTC
CDR3 protein: CSVELWDRGYEQYF

J gene: TRBJ1-6
D gene: .
V gene: TRBV20-1
clone size: many
CDR3 DNA: TGCAGTGGTAAGAATCCACAGGAAGCTTATAATTCACCCCTCCACTTT
CDR3 protein: CSGKNPQEAYNSPLHF

J gene: TRBJ2-5
D gene: .
V gene: TRBV4-1
clone size: few
CDR3 DNA: TGCGCCAGCAGCCCCTTAACAGGGAATCAAGAGACCCAGTACTTC
CDR3 protein: CASSPLTGNQETQYF

J gene: TRBJ2-6
D gene: .
V gene: TRBV27
clone size: .
CDR3 DNA: TGTGCCAGCAGTACGAGGCGACAGTTGGCAGGGGCCAACGTCCTGACTTTC
CDR3 protein: CASSTRRQLAGANVLTF

J gene: TRBJ1-2
D gene: .
V gene: TRBV7-2
clone size: .
CDR3 DNA: TGTGCCAGCAGCTTAAGGGGAACGGGGGGCTACACCTTC
CDR3 protein: CASSLRGTGGYTF

J gene: TRBJ2-5
D gene: .
V gene: TRBV11-2
clone size: few
CDR3 DNA: TGTGCCAGCAGCAGAGACACTCAAGAGACCCAGTACTTC
CDR3 protein: CASSRDTQETQYF

J gene: TRBJ2-7
D gene: .
V gene: TRBV6-2/TRBV6-3
clone size: few
CDR3 DNA: TGTGCCAGCAGTTACTCTACCTACGAGCAGTACTTC
CDR3 protein: CASSYSTYEQYF

J gene: TRBJ2-5
D gene: TRBD1
V gene: TRBV20-1
clone size: .
CDR3 DNA: TGCAGTGCTCGACAGGGGGAGACCCAGTACTTC
CDR3 protein: CSARQGETQYF

J gene: TRBJ2-3
D gene: .
V gene: TRBV6-2/TRBV6-3
clone size: .
CDR3 DNA: TGTGCCTGCAGCTCCCCCAGCCCAGATACGCAGTATTTT
CDR3 protein: CACSSPSPDTQYF

J gene: TRBJ1-1
D gene: .
V gene: TRBV20-1
clone size: few
CDR3 DNA: TGCAGTGCTAGAGATCGGCAGGCCCGAGGCAAGACTGAAGCTTTCTTT
CDR3 protein: CSARDRQARGKTEAFF

J gene: TRBJ1-2
D gene: .
V gene: TRBV6-6
clone size: many
CDR3 DNA: TGTGCCGCGTGGCAGGGAATCTATGGCTACACCTTC
CDR3 protein: CAAWQGIYGYTF

J gene: TRBJ1-1
D gene: .
V gene: TRBV6-5
clone size: many
CDR3 DNA: TGTGCCAGCAGTTCCGGGGGCGCAACTGAAGCTTTCTTT
CDR3 protein: CASSSGGATEAFF

J gene: TRBJ2-7
D gene: .
V gene: TRBV14
clone size: many
CDR3 DNA: TGTGCCAGCAGCCAAGGTTCCCTTTCAGGGGAGCAGTACTTC
CDR3 protein: CASSQGSLSGEQYF

J gene: TRBJ2-7
D gene: .
V gene: TRBV20-1
clone size: .
CDR3 DNA: TGCAGTGCCCCCCCGCGACAGACTCTATACGAGCAGTACTTC
CDR3 protein: CSAPPRQTLYEQYF

J gene: TRBJ1-2
D gene: .
V gene: TRBV21-1
clone size: few
CDR3 DNA: TGTGCCAACTATGGCTACACCTTC
CDR3 protein: CANYGYTF

J gene: TRBJ2-5
D gene: TRBD2
V gene: TRBV28
clone size: .
CDR3 DNA: TGTGCCAGCAGCGGGACTAGCGGAGTCTCTCAAGAGACCCAGTACTTC
CDR3 protein: CASSGTSGVSQETQYF

J gene: TRBJ1-6
D gene: .
V gene: TRBV25-1
clone size: many
CDR3 DNA: TGTGCCAGCAGTGACCCCTACACAGTGAATTCACCCCTCCACTTT
CDR3 protein: CASSDPYTVNSPLHF

J gene: TRBJ2-6
D gene: .
V gene: TRBV3-1
clone size: .
CDR3 DNA: TGTGCCAGCAGCCAAGATCGGGTGTCCTACCCATCTGGGGCCAACGTCCTGACTTTC
CDR3 protein: CASSQDRVSYPSGANVLTF

J gene: TRBJ1-1
D gene: .
V gene: TRBV7-9
clone size: few
CDR3 DNA: TGTGCCAGCAGCTCCTCAGGGTTTGAAGCTTTCTTT
CDR3 protein: CASSSSGFEAFF

J gene: TRBJ2-7
D gene: .
V gene: TRBV7-9
clone size: few
CDR3 DNA: TGTGCCAGCAGCACTTCTAGCACCCACGAGCAGTACTTC
CDR3 protein: CASSTSSTHEQYF

J gene: TRBJ2-1
D gene: TRBD2
V gene: TRBV7-6
clone size: .
CDR3 DNA: TGTGCCAGCAGCTTAGGTCAGGCTAGCGGGCGGAATGAGCAGTTCTTC
CDR3 protein: CASSLGQASGRNEQFF

J gene: TRBJ2-5
D gene: TRBD1
V gene: TRBV9
clone size: .
CDR3 DNA: TGTGCCAGCAGCGAGGGGGACAGGAACCAAGAGACCCAGTACTTC
CDR3 protein: CASSEGDRNQETQYF

J gene: TRBJ2-1
D gene: .
V gene: TRBV12-3/TRBV12-4
clone size: many
CDR3 DNA: TGTGCCAGCAGCAATCCGGGCAATGAGCAGTTCTTC
CDR3 protein: CASSNPGNEQFF

J gene: TRBJ2-7
D gene: .
V gene: TRBV20-1
clone size: .
CDR3 DNA: TGCAGTGCTAGAATCCAGGCCCCGACCTACGAGCAGTACTTC
CDR3 protein: CSARIQAPTYEQYF

J gene: TRBJ2-2
D gene: TRBD2
V gene: TRBV6-4
clone size: many
CDR3 DNA: TGTGCCAGCAGTAAAGCGGGAGGCCTAACCGGGGAGCTGTTTTTT
CDR3 protein: CASSKAGGLTGELFF

J gene: TRBJ2-7
D gene: .
V gene: TRBV5-2
clone size: few
CDR3 DNA: TGTGCCAGCAGCCCCCGGGACCGAAAATCCTACGAGCAGTACTTC
CDR3 protein: CASSPRDRKSYEQYF

J gene: TRBJ2-1
D gene: .
V gene: TRBV2
clone size: .
CDR3 DNA: TGTGCCAGCAGTGATTGGGGGGCAGCCTACAATGAGCAGTTCTTC
CDR3 protein: CASSDWGAAYNEQFF

J gene: TRBJ2-1
D gene: .
V gene: TRBV20-1
clone size: .
CDR3 DNA: TGCAGTGCTAGCCTTGGTCCACAGGGCCATGAGCAGTTCTTC
CDR3 protein: CSASLGPQGHEQFF

J gene: TRBJ2-1
D gene: TRBD2
V gene: TRBV6-1
clone size: .
CDR3 DNA: TGTGCCAGCACTCCCGGACTAGCGGCCGTTCAGTTCTTC
CDR3 protein: CASTPGLAAVQFF

J gene: TRBJ1-4
D gene: .
V gene: TRBV25-1
clone size: many
CDR3 DNA: TGTGCCAGCAGCCACGGACAGCCTGTGGAAAAACTGTTTTTT
CDR3 protein: CASSHGQPVEKLFF

J gene: TRBJ2-1
D gene: .
V gene: TRBV20-1
clone size: many
CDR3 DNA: TGCAGTGCTAGATTGTCCGCTAGTCCCAACAATGAGCAGTTCTTC
CDR3 protein: CSARLSASPNNEQFF

J gene: TRBJ1-1
D gene: .
V gene: TRBV12-3/TRBV12-4
clone size: .
CDR3 DNA: TGTGCCAGCAGTTTCCAGTGGACTGAAGCTTTCTTT
CDR3 protein: CASSFQWTEAFF

J gene: TRBJ2-1
D gene: TRBD2
V gene: TRBV6-2/TRBV6-3
clone size: few
CDR3 DNA: TGTGCCAGCAGTTACTCTGCTGGGAGGGGTGAGCAGTTCTTC
CDR3 protein: CASSYSAGRGEQFF

J gene: TRBJ2-3
D gene: TRBD2
V gene: TRBV5-6
clone size: few
CDR3 DNA: TGTGCCAGCAGCCTGACTAGCGACGGCACAGATACGCAGTATTTT
CDR3 protein: CASSLTSDGTDTQYF

J gene: TRBJ1-1
D gene: .
V gene: TRBV4-2
clone size: many
CDR3 DNA: TGTGCCAGCAGCCAGGGTCCCAAAGCGAACACTGAAGCTTTCTTT
CDR3 protein: CASSQGPKANTEAFF

J gene: TRBJ2-5
D gene: .
V gene: TRBV3-1
clone size: .
CDR3 DNA: TGTGCCAGCAGCCAAGGAGACCGTTGGGCTATGCTAGCGCAAGAGACCCAGTACTTC
CDR3 protein: CASSQGDRWAMLAQETQYF

J gene: TRBJ2-7
D gene: .
V gene: TRBV29-1
clone size: many
CDR3 DNA: TGCAGCGTTGAGGTTCAGCGGTTGGAGCAGTACTTC
CDR3 protein: CSVEVQRLEQYF

J gene: TRBJ1-4
D gene: TRBD1
V gene: TRBV5-1
clone size: few
CDR3 DNA: TGCGCCAGCAGCTTGGGTGGACAGGCAACTAATGAAAAACTGTTTTTT
CDR3 protein: CASSLGGQATNEKLFF

J gene: TRBJ2-7
D gene: .
V gene: TRBV11-2
clone size: few
CDR3 DNA: TGTGCCAGCAGACCAACAGGGTGGTCCTACGAGCAGTACTTC
CDR3 protein: CASRPTGWSYEQYF

J gene: TRBJ2-3
D gene: .
V gene: TRBV7-6
clone size: once
CDR3 DNA: TGTGCCAGCAGCTCGAATCCCGGGATAGGCAGCACAGATACGCAGTATTTT
CDR3 protein: CASSSNPGIGSTDTQYF

J gene: TRBJ2-3
D gene: .
V gene: TRBV10-2
clone size: many
CDR3 DNA: TGCGCCAGCAGTGGACAGCCCACAGATACGCAGTATTTT
CDR3 protein: CASSGQPTDTQYF

J gene: TRBJ1-2
D gene: .
V gene: TRBV5-5
clone size: .
CDR3 DNA: TGTGCCAGCAGCTTGGAACAGAATAGTGGCTACACCTTC
CDR3 protein: CASSLEQNSGYTF